This T cell receptor (beta chain) was recovered during a study of identical twins. Overall study findings and caveats: Donors were not followed over many years; analysis was cross-sectional. Zero-insertion analyses were open to partial confounding by invariant MAIT and iNKT cells.

Healthy Caucasians were all of the donors. A universal primer site was created by template switching, with the cDNA bearing unique molecular identifiers. TCRdb fed the 5' RACE reads into MiXCR, producing one record per CDR3 protein. The sample includes nearly 650,000 distinct CDR3 sequences, just over 7% of them seen just once. There are many counts of this clonotype. No antigen is known for it. This CDR3 comprises 14 residues. V shed 6 bases, J shed 6 bases, and the junction held 10 bases outside the gene matches. The same sample was also used in a study of yellow fever vaccine responses in identical twins.

The sequence was collected from a woman aged 18-30 years in good health. The V gene is TRBV12-3 or TRBV12-4, the J gene TRBJ2-7, with TRBD1 identical over 8 bases. The sample comprised PBMCs. CDR3 region: CASSPIDRGGEQYF. The CDR3 DNA follows: TGTGCCAGCAGCCCTATAGACAGGGGCGGCGAGCAGTACTTC.